What follows are 25 T cell receptor beta chains derived from one specimen sequenced in a study of blood T cell repertoires in COVID-19. This table comes from immunoSEQ multiplex PCR, and its TCRdb copy is limited to in-frame clones, with some not included. The sample lists under 200,000 clones, roughly nine tenths occurring once. Sequenced material: peripheral blood. The receptors were gathered from a woman in her 70s with acute or convalescent COVID-19.

This chain links TRBV24-1 with TRBJ2-7; 9 bases agree with TRBD1. V shed 4 bases and J 3 bases; nucleotides not matched to a gene: 6. The CDR3 is 15 amino acids. Germline CDR1 and CDR2: KGHDR and SFDVKD. The CDR3 protein is CATSEAGTGNYEQYF. CDR3 in DNA: TGTGCCACCAGTGAGGCCGGGACAGGGAACTACGAGCAGTACTTC.

This chain joins TRBV5-1 and TRBJ1-5, with D possibly being TRBD1 (6 bases). The CDR3 consists of 14 residues. V was cut by 0 bases and J by 5 bases, with 9 bases left in between. Germline CDR1 reads SGHRS; CDR2 reads YFSETQ. CDR3 bases: TGCGCCAGCAGCTTGGCGGCAGGGGATCAGCCCCAGCATTTT. Translating it yields CASSLAAGDQPQHF.

The chain has TRBV27 and TRBJ1-1, with D possibly being TRBD1 (5 bases). This CDR3 spans 14 amino acids. Germline CDR1 and CDR2: MNHEY and SMNVEV (reference sequence). V lost 7 bases and J 11 bases, leaving 23 bases between the germline ends. CDR3 in amino acids: CASTQLTGRGVAFF. The CDR3 DNA reads as TGTGCCAGCACCCAGCTAACAGGTCGAGGAGTGGCTTTCTTT.

The chain recombines TRBV10-2 with TRBJ2-7, with TRBD1 identical over 8 bases. V dropped 6 bases and J dropped 0; count of bases not matched to a gene: 7. The CDR3 loop spans 15 amino acids. Germline loops: CDR1 WSHSY, CDR2 SAAADI. The CDR3 loop is CASSRQGTSSYEQYF. In DNA, the CDR3 is TGCGCCAGCAGCAGACAGGGGACAAGCTCCTACGAGCAGTACTTC.

The DNA for the CDR3 is TGTGCCAGCAGCTTGGATCCTAGCGGGACCCACCCGCCGCGGCAGTACTTC. It translates to CASSLDPSGTHPPRQYF. The chain recombines TRBV5-6 with TRBJ2-7; TRBD2 matches 9 bases. Germline lookup yields CDR1 SGHDT and CDR2 YYEEEE. V trimming: 0 bases; J trimming: 9 bases; junction bases outside the gene matches: 16. The CDR3 has 17 amino acids.

The chain combines TRBV6-5 with TRBJ1-5; the D gene is possibly TRBD1 (6 bases). V shed 8 bases and J shed 4 bases, with 9 bases lying between them. The CDR3 length is 12 residues. Per germline, CDR1 MNHEY and CDR2 SVGAGI. The DNA for the CDR3 is TGTGCCAGCTCAGGGGCTAATCAGCCCCAGCATTTT. Amino acid sequence: CASSGANQPQHF.

The chain combines TRBV29-1 with TRBJ1-1, with TRBD1 matching over 7 bases. This CDR3 has 14 residues. CDR1 is SQVTM and CDR2 is ANQGSEA in the germline V gene. V trimming: 5 bases; J trimming: 0 bases; junction bases outside the gene matches: 6. This chain's CDR3 is CSVKTGVVNTEAFF. The CDR3 DNA reads as TGCAGCGTTAAAACAGGGGTAGTGAACACTGAAGCTTTCTTT.

This clone was recorded a few times. The chain links TRBV7-2 to TRBJ2-2; 7 nucleotides align to TRBD2. CDR1 is SGHTA and CDR2 is FQGNSA in the germline V gene. V shed 5 bases, J shed 6 bases, and the junction held 12 bases outside the gene matches. The CDR3 is 16 residues long. The CDR3 loop is CASSRGGFRWAGELFF. CDR3 nucleotides: TGTGCCAGCAGCCGGGGAGGGTTTAGGTGGGCCGGGGAGCTGTTTTTT.

This chain joins TRBV6-1 and TRBJ2-5; no reliable D call. Germline loops: CDR1 MNHNS, CDR2 SASEGT. The CDR3 runs 13 residues. The V end lost 2 bases, the J end lost 5 bases, and 9 bases lay between the germline ends. The CDR3 reads CASSEIGRETQYF. The CDR3, as DNA: TGTGCCAGCAGTGAAATTGGTCGGGAGACCCAGTACTTC.

This chain uses TRBV11-2 with TRBJ2-1; a weak D match, TRBD1 (5 bases). CDR1 is SGHAT, CDR2 FQNNGV, per germline. Trimming stripped 3 bases from V and 9 bases from J, with 9 bases between. The CDR3 extends over 12 amino acids. The CDR3: CASSFQGGEQFF. DNA for the CDR3: TGTGCCAGCAGCTTTCAGGGTGGTGAGCAGTTCTTC.

This chain joins TRBV18 and TRBJ1-4; TRBD1 agrees at 7 bases. The CDR3 has 16 residues. Germline trimming cut 0 bases from V and 0 bases from J; bases unmatched to any gene: 1. Per the germline V gene, CDR1 is KGHSH and CDR2 is LQKENI. CDR3 DNA: TGTGCCAGCTCACCACCGACAGGGACAACTAATGAAAAACTGTTTTTT. Its protein product is CASSPPTGTTNEKLFF.

The chain links TRBV7-8 to TRBJ2-7; 11 nucleotides agree with TRBD2. CDR3 length: 15 amino acids. Germline V gene lookup returns CDR1 SGHVS and CDR2 FQNEAQ. J gave up 2 bases and V 4 bases, and 4 bases lay outside the gene matches. The CDR3 nucleotides are TGTGCCAGCAGCTCTAGCGGGGGGATGACCTACGAGCAGTACTTC. Protein sequence: CASSSSGGMTYEQYF.

Concerning this clone itself: Its ends do not fully match the called genes, so a read error is possible. The chain links TRBV30 to TRBJ1-1, with D possibly being TRBD1 (5 bases). Germline lookup yields CDR1 GTSNPN and CDR2 SVGIG (reference sequence). CDR3 length equals 12 residues. CDR3 in amino acids: CASDLGHTEAFF. CDR3 bases: TGTGCCTCAGACCTGGGGCACACCGAAGCTTTCTTT.

The genes are TRBV5-1 and TRBJ1-1, with 10 positions matching TRBD1. Germline loops: CDR1 SGHRS, CDR2 YFSETQ. Unmatched junction bases numbered 5, after V lost 3 bases and J lost 6 bases. CDR3 length equals 14 residues. The CDR3 reads CASSSPDRGSEAFF. CDR3 DNA: TGCGCCAGCAGCTCCCCGGACAGGGGGTCTGAAGCTTTCTTT.

This chain uses TRBV5-4 with TRBJ2-7; 12 bases map to TRBD1. This CDR3 has 15 amino acids. Germline CDR1 SGHNT, CDR2 YYREEE (reference sequence). J lost 4 bases, V lost 2 bases, and 4 bases had no gene match. The CDR3 nucleotides read TGTGCCAGCAGCTTTACGGGACAGGGGGCTTACGAGCAGTACTTC. Protein sequence: CASSFTGQGAYEQYF.

The chain links TRBV3-1 (or the pseudogene TRBV3-2) to TRBJ1-4, with a weak D call TRBD1 (6 bases). Per the germline V gene, CDR1 is LGHDT and CDR2 is YNNKEL (reference sequence). The CDR3 spans 15 residues. With 0 bases removed from V and 1 base from J, the gap between germline ends came to 6 bases. CDR3 bases: TGTGCCAGCAGCCAAGACAGGGGAACTAATGAAAAACTGTTTTTT. Translated: CASSQDRGTNEKLFF.

The chain recombines TRBV5-6 with TRBJ2-7, with D possibly TRBD1 on 6 matching bases. Germline lookup yields CDR1 SGHDT and CDR2 YYEEEE. V was pared by 4 bases and J by 3 bases, with 20 bases between. The CDR3 runs to 16 residues. The CDR3 DNA is TGTGCCAGCAGCAGCGACTTGACAGGAACCTACTACGAGCAGTACTTC. This translates into CASSSDLTGTYYEQYF. The full variable domain, completed using reference TRBV5-6 and TRBJ2-7, is DAGVTQSPTHLIKTRGQQVTLRCSPKSGHDTVSWYQQALGQGPQFIFQYYEEEERQRGNFPDRFSGHQFPNYSSELNVNALLLGDSALYLCASSSDLTGTYYEQYFGPGTRLTVT.

The chain links TRBV6-5 to TRBJ1-2, with a tentative D call TRBD1 (6 bases). The V end lost 6 bases, the J end lost 3 bases, and 11 bases lay between the germline ends. Germline-derived CDR1 and CDR2 are MNHEY and SVGAGI. The CDR3 length is 13 residues. CDR3 in amino acids: CASRRTDDYGYTF. CDR3 nucleotide sequence: TGTGCCAGCAGGAGGACAGATGACTATGGCTACACCTTC.

The chain joins TRBV7-2 to TRBJ2-7; 8 nucleotides line up with TRBD1. Trimming cost V 6 bases and J 7 bases; bases outside gene matches: 14. The CDR3 is 15 residues long. CDR1 and CDR2 from the germline V gene are SGHTA and FQGNSA. The CDR3 nucleotides are TGTGCCAGCAGTTCTAAACCAGGGGGCAGTTCGGAGCAGTACTTC. Translation: CASSSKPGGSSEQYF.

The chain uses TRBV15 and TRBJ2-3; TRBD2 matches at 8 bases. Trimming took 7 bases from V and 3 from J; bases not matched to a gene: 3. Germline V gene lookup returns CDR1 LNHNV and CDR2 YYDKDF (reference sequence). The length of the CDR3 is 13 residues. The CDR3 sequence is CATISGTTDTQYF. The CDR3 DNA reads as TGTGCCACCATTAGCGGGACAACAGATACGCAGTATTTT.

This sequence joins TRBV9 and TRBJ1-1; 8 bases line up with TRBD1. This CDR3 contains 14 residues. Germline V CDR1 and CDR2: SGDLS, YYNGEE. With V trimmed by 2 bases and J by 5 bases, 5 bases remained unmatched. In DNA, the CDR3 is TGTGCCAGCAGCGTGGACAGGGAGGGGACTGAAGCTTTCTTT. Amino acid sequence: CASSVDREGTEAFF.

This clone was seen only a few times. V and J are TRBV6-5 and TRBJ1-1, with 8 bases fitting TRBD1. Per the germline V gene, CDR1 is MNHEY and CDR2 is SVGAGI. The CDR3 spans 16 residues. The V segment lost 2 bases and the J segment 5 bases; nucleotides outside the gene matches: 10. The CDR3 sequence: CASSYRRTGRRTEAFF. The CDR3 DNA reads as TGTGCCAGCAGTTACCGCCGGACAGGGAGGCGAACTGAAGCTTTCTTT.

This chain uses TRBV2 with TRBJ1-6; 12 nucleotides match TRBD1. The CDR3 runs to 14 residues. Germline V gives CDR1 SNHLY, CDR2 FYNNEI. J was trimmed by 9 bases and V by 6 bases; bases with no gene match: 3. CDR3 loop: CASSGTGGISPLHF. CDR3 bases: TGTGCCAGCAGCGGGACAGGGGGCATTTCACCCCTCCACTTT.

This chain joins TRBV5-1 and TRBJ1-1; TRBD1 agrees at 7 bases. Germline trimming cut 5 bases from V and 8 bases from J; bases unmatched to any gene: 9. CDR1 and CDR2 (germline): SGHRS, YFSETQ. This CDR3 is 13 amino acids long. The CDR3 loop reads CASRPQGTGEAFF. In DNA, the CDR3 is TGCGCCAGCAGACCACAGGGGACGGGGGAAGCTTTCTTT. The variable domain in full, completed from reference TRBV5-1 and TRBJ1-1, reads KAGVTQTPRYLIKTRGQQVTLSCSPISGHRSVSWYQQTPGQGLQFLFEYFSETQRNKGNFPGRFSGRQFSNSRSEMNVSTLELGDSALYLCASRPQGTGEAFFGQGTRLTVV.

CDR3 in DNA: TGTGCCAGCAGTTACTCGGCAGGGCCTAGCTACAATGAGCAGTTCTTC. This sequence encodes CASSYSAGPSYNEQFF. The genes are TRBV6-2 or TRBV6-3 and TRBJ2-1, with D tentatively TRBD1 (5 bases). The germline CDR1 and CDR2 sequences are MNHEY and SVGEGT. The CDR3 contains 16 residues. Deletions cut 0 bases from V and 3 bases from J, with 12 bases between.